This TCR beta chain derives from a study of T cell changes during pregnancy in multiple sclerosis. Germline-derived CDR1 and CDR2 are LGHNA and YNFKEQ. This CDR3 is built from 15 residues. Trimming cost V 0 bases and J 4 bases, with 12 bases left between them. Measured with immunoSEQ multiplex PCR; TCRdb has only the in-frame clones, and not every one. The data contain about 17,000 clones, roughly 90% of them singletons. The material sequenced was CD8+ T cells from peripheral blood mononuclear cells, taken after pregnancy. The chain couples TRBV4-2 to TRBJ1-2; D unclear. The TCR comes from a female donor in good health, enrolled as a control in a pregnancy study. The CDR3 coding sequence is TGTGCCAGCAGCCAAGATCGAGAGGGTAGCTATGGCTACACCTTC. Translated: CASSQDREGSYGYTF.